Included here is one T cell receptor (beta chain) sequence, with context. No antigen is known for it. These data belong to a study of tumor-infiltrating lymphocytes in primary liver carcinoma. Each 20-30 mg portion of unsorted bulk tissue served as the source for co-extraction of RNA and DNA. Patients had chronic HBV infection and were treatment-naive. Study-wide points: Lower overlap was observed for tumor-adjacent and tumor-blood pairs relative to tumor region pairs. The proportion of top clones found throughout all five tumor regions was only about 7-25%.

cDNA specific to TCR beta was made from approximately 0.55 ug of total RNA, with a constant-region primer employed for priming. Nested multiplex PCR, run for three rounds with slightly modified ARM-PCR, yielded TCR beta libraries. Use of TRBV1-TRBV30 forward primers with a C-beta reverse primer characterized the first two PCR rounds, which lasted about 9 cycles each. Using its own MiXCR run on the multiplex PCR reads, TCRdb lists one record per CDR3 protein. The sample lists about 78,000 distinct CDR3 sequences; more than 60% were seen once. Looked up from germline, CDR1 is MGHRA and CDR2 is YSYEKL. Losses at the gene ends were 7 bases for V and 2 bases for J; bases not matched to a gene: 11. The CDR3 loop spans 16 amino acids.

The rearrangement uses TRBV4-1 and TRBJ2-7; TRBD1 matches at 10 bases. The receptor was derived from a man between 40 and 49 years old with primary liver carcinoma and hepatitis B virus infection. The specimen was liver tumor tissue from sampling region 4. Subset here: tumor region T4, right-lateral pole. The CDR3 nucleotides are TGCGCCAGCATCCCGCGAGGCGGACAGGGGGCCTACGAGCAGTACTTC. It translates to CASIPRGGQGAYEQYF.